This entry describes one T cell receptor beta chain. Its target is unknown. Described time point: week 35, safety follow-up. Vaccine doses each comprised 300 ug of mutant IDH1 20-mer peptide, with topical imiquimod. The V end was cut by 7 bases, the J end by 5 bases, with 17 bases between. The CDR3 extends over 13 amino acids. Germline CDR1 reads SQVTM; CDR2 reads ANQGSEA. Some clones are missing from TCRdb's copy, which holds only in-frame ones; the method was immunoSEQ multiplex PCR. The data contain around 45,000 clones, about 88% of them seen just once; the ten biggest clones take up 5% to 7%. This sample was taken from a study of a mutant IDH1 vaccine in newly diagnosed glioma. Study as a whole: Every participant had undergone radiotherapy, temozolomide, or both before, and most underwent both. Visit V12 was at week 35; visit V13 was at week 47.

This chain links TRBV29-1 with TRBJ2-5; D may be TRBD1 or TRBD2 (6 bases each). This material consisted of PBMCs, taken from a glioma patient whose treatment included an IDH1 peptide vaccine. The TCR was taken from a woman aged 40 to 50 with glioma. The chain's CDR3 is CSARWGAMETQYF. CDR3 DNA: TGCAGCGCAAGATGGGGGGCGATGGAGACCCAGTACTTC.